This T cell receptor (beta chain) was observed in a study of blood T cell repertoires in COVID-19. Study overall: Spain, Italy and the United States supplied samples that represented acute and convalescent COVID-19.

Assay: immunoSEQ multiplex PCR; the TCRdb copy retains only in-frame clones and omits some. This sample has about 280,000 clones; roughly 90% occur once, and the top ten carry 1.7%. The germline gives CDR1 SEHNR, CDR2 FQNEAQ (reference sequence). The CDR3 is made up of 16 amino acids. J gave up 1 base and V 4 bases, and 8 bases lay outside the gene matches. The rearrangement joins TRBV7-9 to TRBJ1-1, with 8 bases fitting TRBD1. The receptor was derived from a woman aged 18 to 35 with acute COVID-19. Sample: PBMCs or T cells enriched from blood (not recorded which). CDR3 sequence (DNA): TGTGCCAGCAGCTCACTTCAGGGGGCAAAGAACACTGAAGCTTTCTTT. The encoded protein is CASSSLQGAKNTEAFF. The complete variable domain, with remaining parts taken from reference TRBV7-9 and TRBJ1-1, reads DTGVSQNPRHKITKRGQNVTFRCDPISEHNRLYWYRQTLGQGPEFLTYFQNEAQLEKSRLLSDRFSAERPKGSFSTLEIQRTEQGDSAMYLCASSSLQGAKNTEAFFGQGTRLTVV.